This passage covers 10 T cell receptor beta chains from one sample sequenced in a study of blood T cell repertoires in COVID-19. Sequencing used immunoSEQ multiplex PCR; TCRdb keeps in-frame clones, though not all of them. The sample lists around 290,000 clones, around 88% occurring once. The sequenced sample consisted of peripheral blood. The receptors derive from a man aged 40-55 years with acute or convalescent COVID-19.

V usage is TRBV24-1 and J usage is TRBJ2-3; 8 bases are a match to TRBD2. After removal of 9 bases from V and 2 bases from J, the junction contained 12 bases not matched to a gene. The CDR3 has 16 amino acids. Germline V gene sequence: CDR1 KGHDR, CDR2 SFDVKD. The CDR3 bases are TGTGCCACCGGGGATGACGCGGGGGGAAACACAGATACGCAGTATTTT. This codes for CATGDDAGGNTDTQYF.

V usage is TRBV20-1 and J usage is TRBJ2-2, with a weak D call TRBD2 (5 bases). The germline V gene has CDR1 DFQATT and CDR2 SNEGSKA (reference sequence). CDR3 length equals 13 residues. Trimming shortened V by 3 bases and J by 6 bases, and 11 bases separated the two germline ends. CDR3 coding DNA: TGCAGTGCTAGTCGGAGTAGCGCCGGGGAGCTGTTTTTT. It encodes CSASRSSAGELFF.

Concerning this clone itself: One junction end does not reproduce the germline sequence, and a read error may be involved. J is TRBJ1-2 and V is TRBV13; D ambiguous. Germline V gene lookup returns CDR1 PRHDT and CDR2 FYEKMQ (reference sequence). CDR3 length: 11 residues. CDR3 in DNA: TGTGCCAGCAGCCTAGAGCGGAGGCTCTTCTTC. Encoded protein: CASSLERRLFF.

The rearrangement links TRBV10-3 to TRBJ1-5; D perhaps matches TRBD1 (5 bases). V lost 3 bases to trimming and J lost 3 bases, with 9 bases between them. Germline CDR1 reads ENHRY; CDR2 reads SYGVKD. This CDR3 has 14 residues. The CDR3 nucleotides are TGTGCCATCAGTGAAACAGGTTTCAATCAGCCCCAGCATTTT. This encodes CAISETGFNQPQHF.

This sequence joins TRBV19 and TRBJ2-1; possible D gene TRBD1, 5 bases. This CDR3 spans 16 amino acids. In germline, CDR1 is LNHDA, CDR2 SQIVND (reference sequence). V dropped 3 bases and J dropped 3 bases, with 15 bases sitting between them. DNA of the CDR3: TGTGCCAGTAGTATCTATGCTAACCAGGGCTACAATGAGCAGTTCTTC. Protein: CASSIYANQGYNEQFF.

The chain carries TRBV7-9 and TRBJ1-1; D unclear. V lost 5 bases and J 4 bases, leaving 11 bases between the germline ends. CDR1 and CDR2 from the germline V gene are SEHNR and FQNEAQ (reference sequence). CDR3 length: 13 amino acids. The CDR3 nucleotides read TGTGCCAGCAGCCTTCCGGAGTCCACTGAAGCTTTCTTT. Translating gives CASSLPESTEAFF.

The rearrangement joins TRBV11-2 to TRBJ1-3, with D tentatively TRBD1 (6 bases). From germline, CDR1 is SGHAT and CDR2 FQNNGV. This CDR3 has 15 amino acids. Trimming cost V 1 base and J 4 bases, with 11 bases left between them. CDR3: CASSLGGGRGNTIYF. CDR3 nucleotide sequence: TGTGCCAGCAGCTTAGGGGGGGGCCGGGGAAACACCATATATTTT.

V is TRBV4-1 and J is TRBJ2-1, with 10 bases matching TRBD2. The germline CDR1 and CDR2 sequences are MGHRA and YSYEKL. The CDR3 totals 13 residues. V lost 7 bases to trimming and J lost 7 bases; unmatched junction nucleotides: 4. The CDR3 protein is CASKERGGNEQFF. The CDR3, as DNA: TGCGCCAGCAAGGAGCGGGGGGGGAATGAGCAGTTCTTC.

This CDR3 reads CASSFWAGGYTEAFF. The CDR3 DNA reads as TGTGCCAGCAGCTTTTGGGCAGGGGGGTACACTGAAGCTTTCTTT. The chain joins TRBV7-9 to TRBJ1-1, with 7 bases matching TRBD1. CDR3 size: 15 residues. CDR1 and CDR2 (germline): SEHNR, FQNEAQ (reference sequence). The junction had 7 bases not matched to a gene; V was cut back by 3 bases and J by 3 bases.

V usage is TRBV30 and J usage is TRBJ1-1; TRBD1 matches 8 bases. V gave up 1 base and J gave up 3 bases; unmatched junction bases: 7. Germline CDR1 is GTSNPN and CDR2 is SVGIG (reference sequence). This CDR3 contains 15 residues. The DNA for the CDR3 is TGTGCCTGGAGTGGAAAGCAGGGGGCGGACACTGAAGCTTTCTTT. This encodes CAWSGKQGADTEAFF.